The 24 T cell receptor beta chains given below trace back to one sample, sequenced in a study of blood T cell repertoires in COVID-19. TCRdb's copy holds only in-frame clones and misses some; the assay was immunoSEQ multiplex PCR. The data contain fewer than 400,000 clones, about 91% of them singletons. The sequenced sample consisted of PBMCs or T cells enriched from blood (not recorded which). Receptors were obtained from a woman under 30 who had recovered from COVID-19.

The chain couples TRBV19 to TRBJ1-4; D is ambiguous. The CDR3 sequence is 14 residues long. Germline CDR1 LNHDA, CDR2 SQIVND (reference sequence). The V gene lost 3 bases and the J gene lost 4 bases, with 9 bases spanning the gap. The CDR3 DNA reads as TGTGCCAGTAGTATTTTGTCTCGTAATGAAAAACTGTTTTTT. Translated, it gives CASSILSRNEKLFF.

V is TRBV5-1 and J is TRBJ2-2, with a possible D match to TRBD1 (5 bases). Trimming shortened V by 0 bases and J by 3 bases, and 9 bases separated the two germline ends. The length of the CDR3 is 15 residues. Germline CDR1 SGHRS, CDR2 YFSETQ. The CDR3 is CASSLDRLDTGELFF. As DNA, the CDR3 is TGCGCCAGCAGCTTGGACAGGCTGGACACCGGGGAGCTGTTTTTT.

The chain uses TRBV6-4 and TRBJ2-7; 9 bases fit TRBD2. Trimming removed 5 bases from V and 0 bases from J; junction bases left unmatched: 2. CDR1 and CDR2 (germline): MRHNA, SNTAGT. The CDR3 has 14 amino acids. For the CDR3, the DNA is TGTGCCAGCAGTCAGCGGGAGGACTCCTACGAGCAGTACTTC. It is translated as CASSQREDSYEQYF.

The V and J genes are TRBV10-3 and TRBJ1-5, with a weak D call TRBD1 (5 bases). From germline, CDR1 is ENHRY and CDR2 SYGVKD. The CDR3 runs to 15 residues. V was pared by 8 bases and J by 2 bases, with 16 bases between. The CDR3 spells CAIAGGGEGNQPQHF. The CDR3 bases are TGTGCCATCGCCGGGGGGGGTGAAGGCAATCAGCCCCAGCATTTT.

This rearrangement joins TRBV28 to TRBJ2-3; 7 bases fit TRBD2. CDR1 and CDR2 from the germline V gene are MDHEN and SYDVKM. The CDR3 is 16 amino acids. V shed 6 bases, J shed 5 bases, and the junction held 14 bases outside the gene matches. In DNA form, the CDR3 reads TGTGCCAGCAGCCTCCAAGGGGCGGGAGTGGAAGATACGCAGTATTTT. It codes for CASSLQGAGVEDTQYF.

The chain carries TRBV29-1 and TRBJ2-2; 8 positions agree with TRBD2. The CDR3 has 16 residues. Germline CDR1 and CDR2: SQVTM and ANQGSEA. After removal of 7 bases from V and 0 bases from J, the junction contained 10 bases not matched to a gene. The CDR3 loop reads CSAGTSGTANTGELFF. The CDR3 coding sequence is TGCAGCGCCGGGACTAGTGGAACCGCGAACACCGGGGAGCTGTTTTTT.

The rearrangement uses TRBV28 and TRBJ1-2, with a tentative D call TRBD1 (6 bases). From germline, CDR1 is MDHEN and CDR2 SYDVKM. V shed 3 bases and J shed 4 bases, with 18 bases lying between them. The CDR3 has 16 residues. The CDR3 DNA reads as TGTGCCAGCAGTTTTTTGGTGGGACATTCAGCCTATGGCTACACCTTC. It is translated as CASSFLVGHSAYGYTF.

The V and J genes are TRBV25-1 and TRBJ1-6; 9 bases agree with TRBD1. Per the germline V gene, CDR1 is MGHDK and CDR2 is SYGVNS. This CDR3 contains 16 residues. The V gene end was trimmed by 1 base and the J gene end by 10 bases; junction bases not matched to a gene: 8. The CDR3 coding sequence is TGTGCCAGCAGTGAATCTGGGACAGGGAGGTACTCACCCCTCCACTTT. It yields the protein CASSESGTGRYSPLHF.

As regards this clone: One end of the junction does not line up with germline, which may come from a read error. This chain joins TRBV5-4 and TRBJ2-7, with 10 bases lining up with TRBD2. The CDR3 sequence is 15 residues long. From germline, CDR1 is SGHNT and CDR2 YYREEE (reference sequence). CDR3 nucleotides: TGTGCCAGCACCTTGGGGACTAGCGTACCCTACGAGCAGTACTTC. Its translation: CASTLGTSVPYEQYF.

The chain uses TRBV6-5 and TRBJ2-7; 7 bases fit TRBD1. Germline CDR1 is MNHEY and CDR2 is SVGAGI. There are 13 residues in the CDR3. V gave up 6 bases and J gave up 6 bases; unmatched junction bases: 8. The CDR3 sequence: CASRATGRSEQYF. The CDR3 DNA follows: TGTGCCAGCAGGGCGACAGGGCGTAGCGAGCAGTACTTC.

About this clone itself: Other DNA sequences in this specimen translate into the identical CDR3. This chain uses TRBV18 with TRBJ1-6; maybe TRBD1 (5 bases). CDR1 and CDR2 from the germline V gene are KGHSH and LQKENI. The CDR3 has 13 residues. V was pared by 3 bases and J by 8 bases, with 8 bases between. In nucleotides, the CDR3 is TGTGCCAGCTCACCTGCGGGGGATTCACCCCTCCACTTT. Translation: CASSPAGDSPLHF.

Regarding this clone: In the same sample, other DNA sequences code for this CDR3. This rearrangement joins TRBV4-3 to TRBJ2-7; D perhaps matches TRBD1 (5 bases). Germline lookup yields CDR1 LGHNA and CDR2 YSLEER. The CDR3 sequence is 13 residues long. V lost 0 bases and J 3 bases, leaving 6 bases between the germline ends. The CDR3 sequence: CASSQDRGYEQYF. As DNA, the CDR3 is TGCGCCAGCAGCCAAGATAGGGGCTACGAGCAGTACTTC.

The V call is TRBV11-2, the J call TRBJ2-7; D may be TRBD1 (5 bases). Germline V CDR1 and CDR2: SGHAT, FQNNGV. The CDR3 is 15 residues long. V lost 6 bases and J 1 base, leaving 16 bases between the germline ends. CDR3 in DNA: TGTGCCAGCAGTCCGCAGCTGGGGCAGTCCTACGAGCAGTACTTC. Its protein is CASSPQLGQSYEQYF.

The chain recombines TRBV28 with TRBJ1-3; possible D gene TRBD1, 6 bases. CDR1 MDHEN and CDR2 SYDVKM come from the germline V gene. V was cut by 6 bases and J by 2 bases, with 14 bases left in between. This CDR3 region has 15 residues. CDR3 loop: CASSQNREPGNTIYF. For the CDR3, the DNA is TGTGCCAGCAGCCAAAACAGGGAACCTGGAAACACCATATATTTT.

The chain recombines TRBV4-2 with TRBJ1-2; D remains ambiguous. CDR1 and CDR2 from the germline V gene are LGHNA and YNFKEQ. CDR3 size: 15 residues. Trimming took off 1 base at V and 2 bases at J, with 11 bases between the two ends. DNA of the CDR3: TGTGCCAGCAGCCAAGTTCTTCAGGCAAACTATGGCTACACCTTC. Translated: CASSQVLQANYGYTF.

The J gene is TRBJ1-1, the V gene TRBV25-1, with D unclear. The CDR3 sequence is 14 residues long. The germline gives CDR1 MGHDK, CDR2 SYGVNS. V was shortened by 4 bases and J by 2 bases, with 11 bases between the two germline ends. The CDR3 protein is CASSVALHNTEAFF. The CDR3 region has the DNA TGTGCCAGCAGTGTCGCGTTGCATAACACTGAAGCTTTCTTT.

This clone appeared once. The rearrangement uses TRBV29-1 and TRBJ2-1, with 11 bases lining up with TRBD2. With V trimmed by 7 bases and J by 1 base, 6 bases remained unmatched. This CDR3 spans 15 amino acids. The germline CDR1 and CDR2 sequences are SQVTM and ANQGSEA. The CDR3 spells CSDRGLADSYNEQFF. The CDR3 coding sequence is TGCAGCGACCGGGGACTAGCGGATTCCTACAATGAGCAGTTCTTC.

The V gene is TRBV11-2, the J gene TRBJ2-7; TRBD1 aligns across 7 bases. Trimming at V came to 4 bases and at J to 2 bases, leaving 8 bases not matched to a gene. The CDR3 is made up of 15 amino acids. Germline V gene data show CDR1 as SGHAT and CDR2 as FQNNGV. The CDR3 loop reads CASSSMGDRPYEQYF. CDR3 DNA: TGTGCCAGCAGCTCTATGGGGGACAGACCCTACGAGCAGTACTTC.

The J gene is TRBJ1-6, the V gene TRBV7-2; D call uncertain. Germline V gene sequence: CDR1 SGHTA, CDR2 FQGNSA. V shed 0 bases and J shed 6 bases, with 6 bases lying between them. The CDR3 runs 14 residues. CDR3 protein: CASSLAQANSPLHF. CDR3 DNA sequence: TGTGCCAGCAGCTTAGCCCAGGCTAATTCACCCCTCCACTTT.

J is TRBJ2-3 and V is TRBV15, with 9 bases identical to TRBD1. Germline-derived CDR1 and CDR2 are LNHNV and YYDKDF (reference sequence). Germline trimming cut 4 bases from V and 14 bases from J; bases unmatched to any gene: 10. The CDR3 is made up of 13 amino acids. CDR3 in DNA: TGTGCCACCAGCACAGACCGGGACAGGGACCTGTATTTT. This translates into CATSTDRDRDLYF.

The chain uses TRBV19 and TRBJ1-5; unclear D gene. V lost 10 bases, J lost 6 bases, and 28 bases lay in between. CDR1 LNHDA and CDR2 SQIVND come from the germline V gene (reference sequence). This CDR3 comprises 17 residues. The CDR3 sequence is CATLSEGKAQFSQPQHF. The CDR3, as DNA: TGTGCCACCCTCTCCGAGGGCAAAGCCCAATTCAGTCAGCCCCAGCATTTT.

This clone was seen a single time. The chain combines TRBV27 with TRBJ1-5; unclear D gene. Trimming pared 5 bases from V and 5 bases from J, leaving 34 bases between. This CDR3 is built from 21 residues. CDR1 MNHEY and CDR2 SMNVEV come from the germline V gene (reference sequence). DNA of the CDR3: TGTGCCAGCAGTCCCGGGGTTGTCACCGGTGGTGGGTTGAGGTTCTATCAGCCCCAGCATTTT. It specifies CASSPGVVTGGGLRFYQPQHF.

The chain combines TRBV28 with TRBJ1-2, with D possibly TRBD1 on 5 matching bases. From germline, CDR1 is MDHEN and CDR2 SYDVKM. The CDR3 sequence is 15 residues long. The V and J ends lost 6 bases and 0 bases respectively, with 14 bases between them. The CDR3 loop is CASRVGGGTNYGYTF. CDR3 bases: TGTGCCAGCAGGGTCGGGGGGGGAACTAACTATGGCTACACCTTC.

The CDR3 DNA reads TGTGCCAGCAGCCAACAACGTGACGGCGGGGATGGCTACACCTTC. Protein product: CASSQQRDGGDGYTF. V usage is TRBV3-1 (or the pseudogene TRBV3-2) and J usage is TRBJ1-2; D uncertain. The CDR3 has 15 amino acids. V was shortened by 2 bases and J by 6 bases, with 16 bases between the two germline ends. Germline V CDR1 and CDR2: LGHDT, YNNKEL (reference sequence).